Each of the 15 T cell receptor beta chains below was sequenced from the same sample in a study of control samples from healthy donors and cancer patients. Using immunoSEQ multiplex PCR, the repertoire was profiled, and TCRdb retains in-frame clones only, with some absent. The sample yields about 120,000 clones, around nine tenths seen once. The material sequenced was blood. The receptors shown here come from a man between 25 and 39 years old in good health.

The V call is TRBV11-1, the J call TRBJ1-2; no reliable D call. Germline V gene lookup returns CDR1 SGHAT and CDR2 FQDESV (reference sequence). Trimming left V 1 base short and J 4 bases short, with 13 bases between. The CDR3 runs 15 residues. This CDR3 reads CASSLGAGELYGYTF. The CDR3 DNA sequence: TGTGCCAGCAGCTTAGGGGCGGGAGAGCTCTATGGCTACACCTTC.

This chain joins TRBV12-3 or TRBV12-4 and TRBJ1-1; D is unclear. This CDR3 spans 12 amino acids. With 5 bases removed from V and 3 bases from J, the gap between germline ends came to 7 bases. The CDR3 region is CASSRVDTEAFF. CDR3 sequence (DNA): TGTGCCAGCAGTAGGGTAGACACTGAAGCTTTCTTT.

The genes are TRBV5-1 and TRBJ1-1; D is perhaps TRBD1 (5 bases). Looked up from germline, CDR1 is SGHRS and CDR2 is YFSETQ. Trimming took 3 bases from V and 3 from J, leaving 12 bases between them. The CDR3 covers 14 residues. The CDR3 coding sequence is TGCGCCAGCAGCTCACCCCAGGGAGACACTGAAGCTTTCTTT. Its protein product is CASSSPQGDTEAFF.

This clone came up a few times. The chain links TRBV5-4 to TRBJ1-6, with D possibly matching TRBD1 (5 bases). Germline assignment: CDR1 SGHNT and CDR2 YYREEE (reference sequence). The CDR3 contains 14 residues. Trimming stripped 10 bases from V and 5 bases from J, with 16 bases between. The CDR3 spells CAGGYPTDNSPLHF. The CDR3, as DNA: TGTGCCGGGGGTTACCCAACTGATAATTCACCCCTCCACTTT.

The chain has TRBV2 and TRBJ2-2; maybe TRBD2 (5 bases). With 5 bases removed from V and 2 bases from J, the gap between germline ends came to 12 bases. This CDR3 is built from 15 residues. The germline CDR1 and CDR2 sequences are SNHLY and FYNNEI. The CDR3 DNA sequence: TGTGCCAGCAGTTCGCTAGCTTTTAACACCGGGGAGCTGTTTTTT. Amino acids: CASSSLAFNTGELFF. The variable domain in full, with the rest retrieved from reference TRBV2 and TRBJ2-2, is EPEVTQTPSHQVTQMGQEVILRCVPISNHLYFYWYRQILGQKVEFLVSFYNNEISEKSEIFDDQFSVERPDGSNFTLKIRSTKLEDSAMYFCASSSLAFNTGELFFGEGSRLTVL.

The J gene is TRBJ2-3, the V gene TRBV7-7; 16 bases agree with TRBD2. This CDR3 has 16 residues. Germline trimming cut 3 bases from V and 6 bases from J; bases unmatched to any gene: 3. Per germline, CDR1 SSHAT and CDR2 FNYEAQ (reference sequence). This CDR3 is CASSLGLAGGIDTQYF. The CDR3 DNA follows: TGTGCCAGCAGCTTGGGACTAGCGGGGGGGATCGATACGCAGTATTTT.

The chain links TRBV5-4 to TRBJ1-6; possible D gene TRBD1, 6 bases. Germline V gene lookup returns CDR1 SGHNT and CDR2 YYREEE (reference sequence). The CDR3 totals 14 residues. V lost 2 bases to trimming and J lost 9 bases, with 12 bases between them. The CDR3 DNA follows: TGTGCCAGCAGCTTCGCACAGGGTGGTTCACCCCTCCACTTT. Its protein product is CASSFAQGGSPLHF.

This clone is a singleton in its sample. The rearrangement joins TRBV3-1 (or the pseudogene TRBV3-2) to TRBJ1-4, with 9 bases matching TRBD1. The ends lost 11 bases at V and 7 bases at J; junction bases unmatched: 8. Germline V gene lookup returns CDR1 LGHDT and CDR2 YNNKEL (reference sequence). This CDR3 spans 13 amino acids. The CDR3 loop reads CAASGQGIEKLFF. CDR3 in DNA: TGTGCCGCGTCCGGACAGGGGATTGAAAAACTGTTTTTT.

J is TRBJ1-3 and V is TRBV4-1; D remains unclear. The CDR3 has 9 amino acids. The V gene's germline CDR1 is MGHRA and CDR2 YSYEKL. V was cut by 8 bases and J by 14 bases, with 10 bases left in between. CDR3 region: CASVRAVYF. CDR3 nucleotide sequence: TGCGCCAGCGTGCGCGCCGTATATTTT.

A single count supports this clone. The rearrangement uses TRBV6-4 and TRBJ2-1; 7 bases agree with TRBD1. The junction had 10 bases not matched to a gene; V was cut back by 6 bases and J by 8 bases. This CDR3 region has 14 residues. From germline, CDR1 is MRHNA and CDR2 SNTAGT. The DNA of the CDR3 is TGTGCCAGCAGCCGGGACAGAGAGTGGTATGAGCAGTTCTTC. Translation: CASSRDREWYEQFF.

This clone was found once. This chain links TRBV21-1 with TRBJ2-1; the D call in the table, TRBD1, was not verified against the DNA. TRBV21-1 corresponds to a pseudogene. The CDR3 spans 14 residues. CDR3 bases: TGTGCCAGCAGCCGGGGACAGCTTAAGAATGAGCAGTTCTTC. Translated: CASSRGQLKNEQFF.

The chain employs TRBV30 and TRBJ2-1, with D possibly matching TRBD2 (6 bases). The V end lost 0 bases, the J end lost 4 bases, and 13 bases lay between the germline ends. CDR3 length equals 15 residues. From germline, CDR1 is GTSNPN and CDR2 SVGIG (reference sequence). As DNA, the CDR3 is TGTGCCTGGAGTGTAGGTAGCGGAGGATACAATGAGCAGTTCTTC. Translated: CAWSVGSGGYNEQFF. The full variable domain, in which reference TRBV30 and TRBJ2-1 provide the parts outside the CDR3, is SQTIHQWPATLVQPVGSPLSLECTVEGTSNPNLYWYRQAAGRGLQLLFYSVGIGQISSEVPQNLSASRPQDRQFILSSKKLLLSDSGFYLCAWSVGSGGYNEQFFGPGTRLTVL.

The chain couples TRBV9 to TRBJ1-3; TRBD1 might be the D (6 bases). Germline V gene data show CDR1 as SGDLS and CDR2 as YYNGEE. The CDR3 contains 15 residues. The V and J ends lost 4 bases and 0 bases respectively, with 11 bases between them. The CDR3 DNA sequence: TGTGCCAGCAGCACAGGGTCTGGCTCTGGAAACACCATATATTTT. It specifies CASSTGSGSGNTIYF.

The chain joins TRBV5-1 to TRBJ2-2; D ambiguous. Trimming pared 2 bases from V and 3 bases from J, leaving 14 bases between. Germline loops: CDR1 SGHRS, CDR2 YFSETQ. This CDR3 is 16 amino acids long. This CDR3 reads CASSLSAAPDTGELFF. DNA for the CDR3: TGCGCCAGCAGCTTAAGTGCGGCTCCGGACACCGGGGAGCTGTTTTTT.

V gene TRBV13 combines with J gene TRBJ1-1; the D gene is possibly TRBD1 (5 bases). Germline V gene sequence: CDR1 PRHDT, CDR2 FYEKMQ (reference sequence). The germline V and J ends were trimmed by 4 bases and 2 bases, with 14 bases remaining between them. The CDR3 contains 15 residues. The CDR3 DNA is TGTGCCAGCAGCTGGAGGAGGGGCACCAACACTGAAGCTTTCTTT. This sequence encodes CASSWRRGTNTEAFF. The whole variable domain, filled in from reference TRBV13 and TRBJ1-1, reads AAGVIQSPRHLIKEKRETATLKCYPIPRHDTVYWYQQGPGQDPQFLISFYEKMQSDKGSIPDRFSAQQFSDYHSELNMSSLELGDSALYFCASSWRRGTNTEAFFGQGTRLTVV.